Shown below are 13 T cell receptor beta chains from a single sample sequenced in a study of T cell clusters in autoimmune cytopenias. TRB rearrangements were amplified by touch-down multiplex PCR with mixed TRB-A/B primers. TCRdb reprocessed the multiplex PCR reads, keeping one entry per CDR3 protein, no DNA. This sample's table has 7,000 to 8,000 distinct CDR3 sequences. TRB amplification used roughly 250 ng of peripheral blood genomic DNA. Input material: peripheral blood. The receptors originated from a human donor with an autoimmune cytopenia or autoimmune hepatitis (not recorded which).

The CDR3 is CASSLARTTEETQYF. The rearrangement joins TRBV7-9 to TRBJ2-5. The CDR3 is 15 residues long. Germline values: CDR1 SEHNR, CDR2 FQNEAQ (reference sequence).

The gene calls are TRBV28 and TRBJ1-2; TCRdb outputs TRBD1, but without DNA this stays unchecked. CDR1 and CDR2 (germline): MDHEN, SYDVKM. The CDR3 runs to 14 residues. Here the CDR3 reads CASSRDSRGDGYTF.

Considering frequency, this clonotype is medium-sized. The V gene is TRBV7-2, the J gene TRBJ2-3; TCRdb indicates TRBD2, and absent DNA this call remains unverified. In germline, CDR1 is SGHTA, CDR2 FQGNSA. The length of the CDR3 is 14 residues. The CDR3 loop reads CASSSQRSTDTQYF.

This clonotype shows up as medium-sized by frequency. This rearrangement joins TRBV19 to TRBJ2-7; the D call of TRBD2 rests on TCRdb alone, since no DNA is present to check it. CDR1 LNHDA and CDR2 SQIVND come from the germline V gene (reference sequence). The CDR3 extends over 13 amino acids. CDR3 sequence reads: CASSSGESYEQYF.

This clonotype is identified as medium-sized from frequency. This rearrangement joins TRBV7-9 to TRBJ1-4; TCRdb calls TRBD1, which cannot be checked without DNA. The CDR3 consists of 17 residues. Germline loops: CDR1 SEHNR, CDR2 FQNEAQ (reference sequence). CDR3 loop: CASSLWTGGRTNEKLFF.

The chain links TRBV5-6 to TRBJ1-3; TCRdb proposes TRBD1, but this gene call is untestable without DNA. The CDR3 sequence is 15 residues long. CDR1 and CDR2 from the germline V gene are SGHDT and YYEEEE. The CDR3 reads CASSLAGGSGNTIYF.

V is TRBV2 and J is TRBJ1-2. CDR3 length: 14 residues. Looked up from germline, CDR1 is SNHLY and CDR2 is FYNNEI. This CDR3 reads CASSVGRALNGYTF.

The rearrangement links TRBV6-5 to TRBJ1-3; TCRdb outputs TRBD1, but without DNA this stays unchecked. CDR3 length equals 18 residues. Germline CDR1 MNHEY, CDR2 SVGAGI. CDR3 in amino acids: CASSYDALGTTSGNTIYF.

This clonotype is called medium-sized based on its frequency. The gene calls are TRBV29-1 and TRBJ1-2; the TCRdb call, TRBD1, lacks DNA for checking. This CDR3 contains 13 residues. Germline values: CDR1 SQVTM, CDR2 ANQGSEA. The CDR3 region is CSVESGLLYGYTF.

Considering frequency, this clonotype is medium-sized. The chain links TRBV29-1 to TRBJ2-3; TCRdb's D gene call, TRBD2, goes unchecked for lack of DNA. This CDR3 spans 18 amino acids. CDR1 and CDR2 from the germline V gene are SQVTM and ANQGSEA. CDR3 protein: CSVEVVGLAGGRTDTQYF.

CDR3 in amino acids: CSARDSGGRYNEQFF. The chain employs TRBV20-1 and TRBJ2-1; without DNA, the TCRdb call of TRBD2 cannot be checked. The CDR3 contains 15 residues. Germline CDR1 is DFQATT and CDR2 is SNEGSKA (reference sequence).

This sequence joins TRBV7-6 and TRBJ2-7; TCRdb's assignment of TRBD1 cannot be checked, as there is no DNA. There are 17 residues in the CDR3. Germline CDR1 SGHVS, CDR2 FNYEAQ. This CDR3 reads CASSLENPGQGDGEQYF. Full variable domain (outside the CDR3, taken from reference TRBV7-6 and TRBJ2-7): GAGVSQSPRYKVTKRGQDVALRCDPISGHVSLYWYRQALGQGPEFLTYFNYEAQQDKSGLPNDRFSAERPEGSISTLTIQRTEQRDSAMYRCASSLENPGQGDGEQYFGPGTRLTVT.

Its frequency marks this clonotype as medium-sized. This chain links TRBV20-1 with TRBJ2-7; with no DNA, the TCRdb D assignment of TRBD2 cannot be verified. Germline V gene sequence: CDR1 DFQATT, CDR2 SNEGSKA (reference sequence). The CDR3 consists of 12 residues. The CDR3 here is CSASEVPYEQYF.